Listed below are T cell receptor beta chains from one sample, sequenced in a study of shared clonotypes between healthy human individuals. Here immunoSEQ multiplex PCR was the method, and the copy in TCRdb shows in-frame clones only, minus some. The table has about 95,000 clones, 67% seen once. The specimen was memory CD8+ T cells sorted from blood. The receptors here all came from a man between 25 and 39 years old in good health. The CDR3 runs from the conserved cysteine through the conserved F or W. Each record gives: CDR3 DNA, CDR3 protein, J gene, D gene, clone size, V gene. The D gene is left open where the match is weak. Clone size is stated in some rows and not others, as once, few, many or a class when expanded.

TGCGCCAGCAGCCACGAACCCTCCGGGCTAACCGGGGATGAGCAGTTCTTC | CASSHEPSGLTGDEQFF | TRBJ2-1 | - | - | TRBV4-3
TGTGCCAGCCTAGCGGGAGGGCCTACAGATACGCAGTATTTT | CASLAGGPTDTQYF | TRBJ2-3 | TRBD2 | medium-sized | TRBV6-1
TGTGCCAGCAGTTACTCGACAGGGGGCAATGAGCAGTTCTTC | CASSYSTGGNEQFF | TRBJ2-1 | TRBD1 | - | TRBV6-6
TGTGCCAGCAGCCAAGCCGGGACGGGGCTAGTGGATGGCTACACCTTC | CASSQAGTGLVDGYTF | TRBJ1-2 | - | - | TRBV14
TGTGCCGGCCGTGGGGGAGGGCTGGAGACCCAGTACTTC | CAGRGGGLETQYF | TRBJ2-5 | TRBD2 | - | TRBV2
TGTGCCAGCAGCTTACAGGGAGTCAATGAGCAGTTCTTC | CASSLQGVNEQFF | TRBJ2-1 | - | once | TRBV5-4
TGTGCCATCAGATCGGGGGACTTGGACTACAATGAGCAGTTCTTC | CAIRSGDLDYNEQFF | TRBJ2-1 | - | few | TRBV10-3
TGTGCCAGCAGCTTCCTCCGGGACAATGAGCAGTTCTTC | CASSFLRDNEQFF | TRBJ2-1 | - | once | TRBV7-9
TGTGCCAGCAGCTCAATGACAGGGGTCGTGGAGACCCAGTACTTC | CASSSMTGVVETQYF | TRBJ2-5 | TRBD1 | - | TRBV7-6
TGTGCCAGCAGGACGACAGATTACAATGAGCAGTTCTTC | CASRTTDYNEQFF | TRBJ2-1 | - | - | TRBV6-6
TGTGCCAGCTCACCATATACCCTTGAGCAGTATTTT | CASSPYTLEQYF | TRBJ2-3 | - | - | TRBV18
TGTGCCAGCAGCTACGACTATCCGAACACCGGGGAGCTGTTTTTT | CASSYDYPNTGELFF | TRBJ2-2 | - | - | TRBV4-2
TGTGCCAGCAGCAATCTAGCGTGGGGGGCCACAGATACGCAGTATTTT | CASSNLAWGATDTQYF | TRBJ2-3 | - | - | TRBV7-8
TGCGCCAGCAGCCTGCGCCTCGACGAGAGGCAGTATTTT | CASSLRLDERQYF | TRBJ2-3 | - | few | TRBV4-3
TGTGCCACCAGCAGACCGCCTTCGGACAATTCTAGCACAGATACGCAGTATTTT | CATSRPPSDNSSTDTQYF | TRBJ2-3 | - | - | TRBV15
TGTGCCAGCAGCTCCCCCTTTGCGGGCACTAGCGGGAGATCCGAGCAGTTCTTC | CASSSPFAGTSGRSEQFF | TRBJ2-1 | TRBD2 | few | TRBV7-9
TGTGCCACCAGCAGAGATGGCCCGAGCTCCTACAATGAGCAGTTCTTC | CATSRDGPSSYNEQFF | TRBJ2-1 | - | - | TRBV15
TGTGCCAGCAGCGTAGCAGTGAGGTTCTCTGGGGCCAACGTCCTGACTTTC | CASSVAVRFSGANVLTF | TRBJ2-6 | - | - | TRBV9
TGTGCCAGCAGCCAAGTATTCCTAGCGGGAGAGGTTGAGCAGTTCTTC | CASSQVFLAGEVEQFF | TRBJ2-1 | TRBD2 | many | TRBV14
TGTGCCAGCAGTTACTCAGGGGATCAGCCCCAGCATTTT | CASSYSGDQPQHF | TRBJ1-5 | - | once | TRBV6-6
TGTGCCAGCAGTGAGGCTAGCGGGAGGTCCACAGATACGCAGTATTTT | CASSEASGRSTDTQYF | TRBJ2-3 | TRBD2 | few | TRBV25-1
TGTGCCAGCACCAGACAGGGTTACCACAATGAGCAGTTCTTC | CASTRQGYHNEQFF | TRBJ2-1 | TRBD1 | - | TRBV19
TGCGCCAGCAGTGAGTGGACTAGCGGGAGCACAGATACGCAGTATTTT | CASSEWTSGSTDTQYF | TRBJ2-3 | TRBD2 | - | TRBV10-1
TGTGCCAGCAGATCCGGTAGGCTTAACACCGGGGAGCTGTTTTTT | CASRSGRLNTGELFF | TRBJ2-2 | - | - | TRBV6-1
TGTGCCAGTAGTATAGAGTGGGGTACCCAGTACTTC | CASSIEWGTQYF | TRBJ2-5 | - | - | TRBV19
TGTGCCAGCAGTGAACAAGGCGGGGGCCAGGAGACCCAGTACTTC | CASSEQGGGQETQYF | TRBJ2-5 | - | few | TRBV2
TGTGCCATTGGGGACGTCGGCGCGCCCGGGGAGCTGTTTTTT | CAIGDVGAPGELFF | TRBJ2-2 | - | many | TRBV10-3
TGTGCCAGCAGATTTCCAGGCGCCGGTGGCAATCAGCCCCAGCATTTT | CASRFPGAGGNQPQHF | TRBJ1-5 | - | - | TRBV28
TGCGCCAGCAGCGGACAGCAATATTATTCACCCCTCCACTTT | CASSGQQYYSPLHF | TRBJ1-6 | - | - | TRBV10-2
TGTGCCACCAGCAGGTCGGAGCACAATCAGCCCCAGCATTTT | CATSRSEHNQPQHF | TRBJ1-5 | - | - | TRBV15
TGTGCCAGCAGTTACGGCGAGCAGTACTTC | CASSYGEQYF | TRBJ2-7 | - | - | TRBV6-1
TGTGCCAGCAGTCTCGGCAGGGGTCATGGCAATCAGCCCCAGCATTTT | CASSLGRGHGNQPQHF | TRBJ1-5 | - | - | TRBV27
TGTGCCTGTCGGACATATAATCAGCCCCAGCATTTT | CACRTYNQPQHF | TRBJ1-5 | - | few | TRBV19
TGTGCCAGCAGTTACACGGGGCTAGCGGGAGTGAGGGATACGCAGTATTTT | CASSYTGLAGVRDTQYF | TRBJ2-3 | TRBD2 | - | TRBV9
TGCGCCAGCAGTCTCGCCCTTCCCCACGAGCAGTACTTC | CASSLALPHEQYF | TRBJ2-7 | - | - | TRBV5-1
TGTGCCAGCAGCTTAAGGGCTAGCGGGAGGGCCATCTCCTACGAGCAGTACTTC | CASSLRASGRAISYEQYF | TRBJ2-7 | TRBD2 | - | TRBV7-2
TGTGCCAGCAGTTCCAGGACAGGGACCTACAATGAGCAGTTCTTC | CASSSRTGTYNEQFF | TRBJ2-1 | TRBD1 | - | TRBV6-5